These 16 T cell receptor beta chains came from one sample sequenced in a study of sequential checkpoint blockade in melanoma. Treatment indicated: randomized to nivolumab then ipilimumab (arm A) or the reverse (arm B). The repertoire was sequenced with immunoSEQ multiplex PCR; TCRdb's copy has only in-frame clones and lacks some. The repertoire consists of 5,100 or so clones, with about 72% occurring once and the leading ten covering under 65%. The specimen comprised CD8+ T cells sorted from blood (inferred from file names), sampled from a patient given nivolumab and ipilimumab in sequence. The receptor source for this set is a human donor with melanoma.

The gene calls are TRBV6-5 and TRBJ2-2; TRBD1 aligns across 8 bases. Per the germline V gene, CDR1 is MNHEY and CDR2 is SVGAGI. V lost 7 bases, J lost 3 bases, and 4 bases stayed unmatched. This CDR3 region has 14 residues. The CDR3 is CASTRTGYTGELFF. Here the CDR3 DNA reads TGTGCCAGCACCCGGACAGGGTACACCGGGGAGCTGTTTTTT.

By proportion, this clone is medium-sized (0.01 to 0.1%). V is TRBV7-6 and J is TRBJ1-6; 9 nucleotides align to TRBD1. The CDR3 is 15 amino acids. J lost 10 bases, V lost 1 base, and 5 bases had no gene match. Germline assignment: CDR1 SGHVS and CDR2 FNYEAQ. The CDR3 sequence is CASSLVGDRDSPLHF. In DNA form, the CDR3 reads TGTGCCAGCAGCTTAGTGGGGGACAGGGACTCACCCCTCCACTTT.

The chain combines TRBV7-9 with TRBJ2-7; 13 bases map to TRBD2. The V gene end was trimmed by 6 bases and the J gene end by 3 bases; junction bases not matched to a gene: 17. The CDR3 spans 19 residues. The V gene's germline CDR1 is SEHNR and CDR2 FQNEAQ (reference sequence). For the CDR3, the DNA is TGTGCCAGCAGTACCTGGACTAGCGGGGGCCCACGGGGGCACTACGAGCAGTACTTC. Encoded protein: CASSTWTSGGPRGHYEQYF.

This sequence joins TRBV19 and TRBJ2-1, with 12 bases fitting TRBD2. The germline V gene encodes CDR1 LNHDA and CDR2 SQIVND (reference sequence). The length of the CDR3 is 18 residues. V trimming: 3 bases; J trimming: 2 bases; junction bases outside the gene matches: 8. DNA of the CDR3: TGTGCCAGTAGTATGGCCCTTGGACTAGCGGGGCCCTACAATGAGCAGTTCTTC. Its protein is CASSMALGLAGPYNEQFF.

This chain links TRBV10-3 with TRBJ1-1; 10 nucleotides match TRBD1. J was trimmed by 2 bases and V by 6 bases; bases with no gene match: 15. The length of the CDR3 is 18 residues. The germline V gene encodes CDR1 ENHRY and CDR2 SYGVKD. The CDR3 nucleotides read TGTGCCATCAGCAATCAAATCATCCGGGACAGGGGTAACACTGAAGCTTTCTTT. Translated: CAISNQIIRDRGNTEAFF.

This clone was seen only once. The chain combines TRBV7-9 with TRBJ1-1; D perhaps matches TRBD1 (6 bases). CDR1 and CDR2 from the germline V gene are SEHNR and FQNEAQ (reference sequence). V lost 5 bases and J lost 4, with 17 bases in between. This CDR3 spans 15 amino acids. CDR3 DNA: TGTGCCAGCAGCCCCCGCGAGGGGGTTGTCACTGAAGCTTTCTTT. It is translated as CASSPREGVVTEAFF.

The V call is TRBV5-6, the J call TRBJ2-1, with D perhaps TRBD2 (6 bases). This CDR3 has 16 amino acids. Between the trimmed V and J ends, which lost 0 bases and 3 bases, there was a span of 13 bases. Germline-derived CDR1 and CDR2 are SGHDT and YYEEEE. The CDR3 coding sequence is TGTGCCAGCAGCTTGGAGATGACTAGAGACTACAATGAGCAGTTCTTC. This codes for CASSLEMTRDYNEQFF.

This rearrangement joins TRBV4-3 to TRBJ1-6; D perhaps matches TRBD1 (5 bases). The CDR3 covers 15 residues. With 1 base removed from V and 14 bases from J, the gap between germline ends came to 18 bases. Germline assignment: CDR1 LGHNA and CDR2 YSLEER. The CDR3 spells CASSQGGRQGSTLHF. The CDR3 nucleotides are TGCGCCAGCAGCCAAGGAGGGAGGCAGGGCTCCACCCTCCACTTT.

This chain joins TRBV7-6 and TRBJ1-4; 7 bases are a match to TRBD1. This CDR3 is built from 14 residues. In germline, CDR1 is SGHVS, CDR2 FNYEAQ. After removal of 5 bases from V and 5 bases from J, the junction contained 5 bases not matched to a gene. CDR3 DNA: TGTGCCAGCAGCGAGGGACAGCTAAATGAAAAACTGTTTTTT. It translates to CASSEGQLNEKLFF.

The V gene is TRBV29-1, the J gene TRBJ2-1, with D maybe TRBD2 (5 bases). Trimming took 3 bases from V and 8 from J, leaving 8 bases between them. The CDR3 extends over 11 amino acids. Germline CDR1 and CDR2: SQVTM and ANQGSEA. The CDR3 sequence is CSVELGDEQFF. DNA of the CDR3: TGCAGCGTTGAGTTGGGAGATGAGCAGTTCTTC.

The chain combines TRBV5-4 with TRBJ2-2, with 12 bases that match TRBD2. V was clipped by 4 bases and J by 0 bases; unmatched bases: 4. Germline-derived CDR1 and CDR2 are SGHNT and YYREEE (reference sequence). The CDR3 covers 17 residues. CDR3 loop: CASSPTSGGTNTGELFF. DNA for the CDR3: TGTGCCAGCAGCCCGACTAGCGGGGGAACGAACACCGGGGAGCTGTTTTTT. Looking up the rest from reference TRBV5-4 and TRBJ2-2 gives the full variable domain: ETGVTQSPTHLIKTRGQQVTLRCSSQSGHNTVSWYQQALGQGPQFIFQYYREEENGRGNFPPRFSGLQFPNYSSELNVNALELDDSALYLCASSPTSGGTNTGELFFGEGSRLTVL.

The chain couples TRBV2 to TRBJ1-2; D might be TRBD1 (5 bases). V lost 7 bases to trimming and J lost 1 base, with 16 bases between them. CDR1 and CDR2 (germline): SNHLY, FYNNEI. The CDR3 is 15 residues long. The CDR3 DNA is TGTGCCAGCACCAATGGTGGAGGGGTTAACTATGGCTACACCTTC. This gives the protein CASTNGGGVNYGYTF.

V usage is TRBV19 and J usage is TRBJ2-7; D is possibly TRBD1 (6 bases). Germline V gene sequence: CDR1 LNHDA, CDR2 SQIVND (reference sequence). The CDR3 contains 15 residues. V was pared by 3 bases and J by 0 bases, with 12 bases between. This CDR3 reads CASSIPGQSSYEQYF. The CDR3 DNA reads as TGTGCCAGTAGTATTCCCGGACAGAGCTCCTACGAGCAGTACTTC. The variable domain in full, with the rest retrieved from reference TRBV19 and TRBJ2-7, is DGGITQSPKYLFRKEGQNVTLSCEQNLNHDAMYWYRQDPGQGLRLIYYSQIVNDFQKGDIAEGYSVSREKKESFPLTVTSAQKNPTAFYLCASSIPGQSSYEQYFGPGTRLTVT.

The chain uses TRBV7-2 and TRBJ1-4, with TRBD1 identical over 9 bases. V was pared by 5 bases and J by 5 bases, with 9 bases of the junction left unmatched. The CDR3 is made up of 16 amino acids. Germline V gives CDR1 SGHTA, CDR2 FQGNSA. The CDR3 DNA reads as TGTGCCAGCAGCCTCTGGGACAGGGAAGGGAATGAAAAACTGTTTTTT. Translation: CASSLWDREGNEKLFF.

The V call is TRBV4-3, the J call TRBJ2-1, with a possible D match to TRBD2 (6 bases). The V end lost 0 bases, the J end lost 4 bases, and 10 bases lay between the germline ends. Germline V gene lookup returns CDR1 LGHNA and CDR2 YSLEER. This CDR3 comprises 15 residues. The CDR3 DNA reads TGCGCCAGCAGCCAAGATAGCGGAGTATACAATGAGCAGTTCTTC. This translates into CASSQDSGVYNEQFF.

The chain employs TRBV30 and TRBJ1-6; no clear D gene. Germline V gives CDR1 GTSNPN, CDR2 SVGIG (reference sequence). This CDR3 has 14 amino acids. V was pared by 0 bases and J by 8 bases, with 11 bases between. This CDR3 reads CAWSVGGNYSPLHF. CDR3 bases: TGTGCCTGGAGTGTCGGCGGGAACTATTCACCCCTCCACTTT. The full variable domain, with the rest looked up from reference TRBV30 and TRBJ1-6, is SQTIHQWPATLVQPVGSPLSLECTVEGTSNPNLYWYRQAAGRGLQLLFYSVGIGQISSEVPQNLSASRPQDRQFILSSKKLLLSDSGFYLCAWSVGGNYSPLHFGNGTRLTVT.